The entry that follows covers one T cell receptor beta chain sequence. This entry comes from a study of CD8 T cells in Susac syndrome. The CDR3 spans 15 residues. Deletions cut 3 bases from V and 5 bases from J, with 13 bases between. Germline lookup yields CDR1 LGHDT and CDR2 YNNKEL (reference sequence). Reverse transcription used roughly 0.45 to 1 ug RNA and random hexamers. TCRdb itself ran the immunoSEQ multiplex PCR reads through MiXCR, one entry per CDR3 protein. The table includes more than 95,000 distinct CDR3 sequences, 85% to 95% detected once. TEMRA cells underwent FACS enrichment and CD8+ and CD4+ T cells underwent negative isolation.

What was sequenced was CD4+ T cells from PBMCs. The receptor was derived from a human donor with multiple sclerosis. This chain uses TRBV3-1 with TRBJ2-2; D is ambiguous. In nucleotides, the CDR3 is TGTGCCAGCAGCCAGAGGTTTTTGCGGACCGGGGAGCTGTTTTTT. Translating it yields CASSQRFLRTGELFF.